The 25 T cell receptor beta chains given below trace back to one sample, sequenced in a study. TCRdb re-derived calls from the reads in MiXCR, one entry per CDR3 protein. The sample contains more than 5,500 distinct CDR3 sequences, about 30% of which appear only once. The specimen was blood. The receptor set was obtained from a human donor.

This clonotype has just a few counts. A much bigger clone sits one base away, suggesting this may be a read error. The chain has TRBV30 and TRBJ2-1; D unresolved. This CDR3 is built from 12 residues. CDR1 and CDR2 (germline): GTSNPN, SVGIG (reference sequence). Deletions cut 2 bases from V and 10 bases from J, with 12 bases between. The CDR3 sequence is CAWSLDHHEQFF. The CDR3 DNA reads TGTGCCTGGAGTCTCGACCATCACGAGCAGTTCTTC.

This clonotype was observed a single time. The chain recombines TRBV20-1 with TRBJ2-7, with D possibly matching TRBD2 (5 bases). In germline, CDR1 is DFQATT, CDR2 SNEGSKA (reference sequence). The CDR3 length is 14 residues. V was cut by 1 base and J by 3 bases, with 13 bases left in between. The CDR3 is CSARVWGDYYEQYF. CDR3 nucleotide sequence: TGCAGTGCTAGAGTTTGGGGAGACTACTACGAGCAGTACTTC.

By share of the sample, this clonotype is medium-sized. The CDR3 here is CSVRRDRQETQYF. In DNA, the CDR3 is TGCAGCGTTCGTCGGGACAGACAAGAGACCCAGTACTTC. The chain has TRBV29-1 and TRBJ2-5; 7 nucleotides agree with TRBD1. The J segment lost 2 bases and the V segment lost 5 bases, leaving 5 bases of the junction unmatched. Per the germline V gene, CDR1 is SQVTM and CDR2 is ANQGSEA. This CDR3 has 13 amino acids.

This chain connects TRBV6-2 or TRBV6-3 to TRBJ1-1; D unresolved. The CDR3 extends over 11 amino acids. V gave up 5 bases and J gave up 3 bases, with 4 bases separating them. CDR1 is MNHEY and CDR2 is SVGEGT in the germline V gene. CDR3 nucleotides: TGTGCCAGCAGTCAATACACTGAAGCTTTCTTT. This sequence encodes CASSQYTEAFF.

This clonotype counts as medium-sized. The V call is TRBV12-3 or TRBV12-4, the J call TRBJ1-6, with D tentatively TRBD1 (5 bases). This CDR3 has 15 amino acids. V was shortened by 5 bases and J by 8 bases, with 16 bases between the two germline ends. CDR3 loop: CASSPGRGMYSPLHF. DNA for the CDR3: TGTGCCAGCAGTCCGGGACGAGGGATGTATTCACCCCTCCACTTT.

This clonotype is classed as medium-sized. The chain links TRBV14 to TRBJ1-1; the D gene is possibly TRBD1 (5 bases). CDR1 and CDR2 (germline): SGHDN, FVKESK. Trimming took 0 bases from V and 7 from J, leaving 15 bases between them. The CDR3 has 15 residues. In DNA, the CDR3 is TGTGCCAGCAGCCAAGATCATAAGGGGCTCGGTGAAGCTTTCTTT. Its protein is CASSQDHKGLGEAFF.

This clonotype was detected many times. The rearrangement uses TRBV20-1 and TRBJ1-1; TRBD1 might be the D (5 bases). This CDR3 contains 13 residues. Germline V gene data show CDR1 as DFQATT and CDR2 as SNEGSKA (reference sequence). Trimming removed 3 bases from V and 3 bases from J, with 11 bases in between. CDR3 region: CSASYRKDTEAFF. The CDR3, as DNA: TGCAGTGCTAGTTACAGGAAGGACACTGAAGCTTTCTTT.

The chain combines TRBV20-1 with TRBJ2-3; D possibly uses TRBD1 or TRBD2 (5 bases each). The V gene's germline CDR1 is DFQATT and CDR2 SNEGSKA (reference sequence). CDR3 size: 14 residues. The V gene lost 3 bases and the J gene lost 5 bases, with 15 bases spanning the gap. This CDR3 reads CSARTGDPQDTQYF. For the CDR3, the DNA is TGCAGTGCTAGGACCGGGGACCCCCAAGATACGCAGTATTTT.

This chain's CDR3 is CASSPGQSRGKETQYF. The CDR3 DNA reads TGTGCCAGCTCACCAGGACAGAGTCGCGGGAAAGAGACCCAGTACTTC. V usage is TRBV18 and J usage is TRBJ2-5; perhaps D is TRBD1 or TRBD2 (6 bases each). V was trimmed by 2 bases and J by 3 bases, leaving 16 bases between them. The CDR3 has 16 residues. Germline V gene data show CDR1 as KGHSH and CDR2 as LQKENI.

This clonotype occurred once. The V and J genes are TRBV29-1 and TRBJ1-2, with a weak D call TRBD1 (6 bases). This CDR3 has 13 residues. CDR1 SQVTM and CDR2 ANQGSEA come from the germline V gene. V was clipped by 7 bases and J by 3 bases, with 15 bases between them. CDR3 DNA: TGCAGCGCGACACAGGGACTTCACTATGGCTACACCTTC. Translating gives CSATQGLHYGYTF.

This clonotype was counted at least ten times. This chain joins TRBV6-1 and TRBJ1-2; TRBD1 aligns across 7 bases. The J segment lost 12 bases and the V segment lost 6 bases, leaving 16 bases of the junction unmatched. The CDR3 loop spans 14 amino acids. The V gene's germline CDR1 is MNHNS and CDR2 SASEGT. The CDR3 nucleotides read TGTGCCAGCAGGGAACAGGGGTTTGGACGAGGCCACACCTTC. Protein sequence: CASREQGFGRGHTF.

Sample share makes this clonotype medium-sized (0.01 to 0.1%). The gene calls are TRBV18 and TRBJ2-5; 9 nucleotides match TRBD2. Trimming at V came to 8 bases and at J to 1 base, leaving 14 bases not matched to a gene. CDR1 KGHSH and CDR2 LQKENI come from the germline V gene. CDR3 length equals 17 residues. CDR3 in DNA: TGTGCCAGCGGTCTGAGCTTGCTAGCGGGAACCCAAGAGACCCAGTACTTC. Its protein product is CASGLSLLAGTQETQYF.

Within the sample, this clonotype is medium-sized. V and J are TRBV18 and TRBJ2-4, with 7 bases aligning to TRBD1. This CDR3 is 18 amino acids long. Germline loops: CDR1 KGHSH, CDR2 LQKENI. V was clipped by 4 bases and J by 5 bases; unmatched bases: 17. The CDR3 sequence: CASSLYFFKGGRENIQYF. The CDR3, as DNA: TGTGCCAGCTCACTCTATTTCTTCAAAGGGGGCAGGGAAAACATTCAGTACTTC.

A word on this clonotype: A read error may be the cause here, since a much bigger clone is one base away. As the CDR3 is not closed by the conserved phenylalanine or tryptophan, this likely results from a read error. V and J are TRBV29-1 and TRBJ1-2; D is unresolved. CDR1 is SQVTM and CDR2 is ANQGSEA in the germline V gene. Between the trimmed V and J ends, which lost 3 bases and 4 bases, there was a span of 6 bases. The CDR3 is 11 residues long. Written as DNA, the CDR3 is TGCAGCGTTGACAAGACCTATGGCTACACCGTC. Protein product: CSVDKTYGYTV.

The chain recombines TRBV19 with TRBJ2-7; D perhaps matches TRBD2 (6 bases). V gave up 5 bases and J gave up 7 bases, with 15 bases separating them. Germline values: CDR1 LNHDA, CDR2 SQIVND (reference sequence). This CDR3 has 13 residues. DNA of the CDR3: TGTGCCAGTAGTGCCGGGACTTCGGGTGAGCAGTACTTC. It codes for CASSAGTSGEQYF.

This clonotype counts as medium-sized (0.01 to 0.1%). The rearrangement joins TRBV4-2 to TRBJ1-4; no clear D. Germline CDR1 and CDR2: LGHNA and YNFKEQ. The ends were cut back, 0 bases at V and 6 bases at J, with 14 bases in the middle. The CDR3 extends over 16 amino acids. CDR3 sequence: CASSQEGGRQDEKLFF. In nucleotides, the CDR3 is TGTGCCAGCAGCCAAGAGGGTGGGCGCCAGGATGAAAAACTGTTTTTT.

Relative to its sample, this clonotype is medium-sized. The chain has TRBV29-1 and TRBJ2-3; TRBD2 is a possible D gene (6 bases). Germline V CDR1 and CDR2: SQVTM, ANQGSEA. V was trimmed by 4 bases and J by 2 bases, leaving 13 bases between them. CDR3 length: 14 residues. The CDR3 here is CSVGLGSITDTQYF. The CDR3 region has the DNA TGCAGCGTTGGCCTCGGGAGCATCACAGATACGCAGTATTTT.

This clonotype came up many times. The gene calls are TRBV12-3 or TRBV12-4 and TRBJ2-1; TRBD2 aligns across 7 bases. The V gene end was trimmed by 8 bases and the J gene end by 5 bases; junction bases not matched to a gene: 6. This CDR3 is 13 amino acids long. In nucleotides, the CDR3 is TGTGCCAGCGGCCCCGGGGGGAACAATGAGCAGTTCTTC. It specifies CASGPGGNNEQFF.

By share, this clonotype ranks as medium-sized (0.01 to 0.1%). This rearrangement joins TRBV18 to TRBJ2-1; 8 positions match TRBD1. Trimming cost V 2 bases and J 6 bases; bases outside gene matches: 9. Germline CDR1 is KGHSH and CDR2 is LQKENI. The CDR3 covers 16 residues. DNA for the CDR3: TGTGCCAGCTCACCAGTCAGGGGGCAAGGGACCAATGAGCAGTTCTTC. Residues: CASSPVRGQGTNEQFF. Combining the CDR3 with reference TRBV18 and TRBJ2-1 gives the whole variable domain NAGVMQNPRHLVRRRGQEARLRCSPMKGHSHVYWYRQLPEEGLKFMVYLQKENIIDESGMPKERFSAEFPKEGPSILRIQQVVRGDSAAYFCASSPVRGQGTNEQFFGPGTRLTVL.

The chain couples TRBV6-1 to TRBJ2-1; possible D gene TRBD2, 5 bases. The J call is doubtful: the DNA matches TRBJ2-3 better. This CDR3 is built from 16 residues. Germline V lookup: CDR1 MNHNS, CDR2 SASEGT. The DNA of the CDR3 is TGTGCCAGCAACCCCGGGGTTAAGAGCTCCTACAATGAGCAGTATTTT. Translated, it gives CASNPGVKSSYNEQYF.

In this sample, this clonotype is medium-sized. The CDR3 DNA follows: TGCAGTGCTAGGTTAGCTAGTAAGCACGAGCAGTACTTC. It is translated as CSARLASKHEQYF. The chain is built from TRBV20-1 and TRBJ2-7; D call uncertain. This CDR3 contains 13 residues. From germline, CDR1 is DFQATT and CDR2 SNEGSKA (reference sequence). Trimming pared 3 bases from V and 5 bases from J, leaving 14 bases between.

Remarks on this clonotype: Relative to the germline gene, one junction end is altered; a read error may explain this. V gene TRBV11-2 combines with J gene TRBJ1-6; 7 bases line up with TRBD1. Near its end, the DNA agrees better with TRBJ1-1, so the J call may be wrong. CDR3 length: 15 amino acids. Germline assignment: CDR1 SGHAT and CDR2 FQNNGV. CDR3 loop: CASSLEGQKNNEAFF. The DNA of the CDR3 is TGTGCCAGCAGCTTAGAGGGACAGAAGAACAATGAAGCTTTCTTT.

The V and J genes are TRBV4-1 and TRBJ1-5, with 8 positions matching TRBD1. Germline V CDR1 and CDR2: MGHRA, YSYEKL. The CDR3 has 14 amino acids. The J segment lost 6 bases and the V segment lost 4 bases, leaving 5 bases of the junction unmatched. This chain's CDR3 is CASSPGQGSQPQHF. The CDR3 nucleotides read TGCGCCAGCAGCCCCGGACAGGGAAGTCAGCCCCAGCATTTT.

The sample holds a few counts of this clonotype. The rearrangement uses TRBV29-1 and TRBJ1-5; D possibly corresponds to TRBD1 (5 bases). The CDR3 consists of 14 residues. Germline loops: CDR1 SQVTM, CDR2 ANQGSEA. Between the trimmed V and J ends, which lost 0 bases and 3 bases, there was a span of 9 bases. Written as DNA, the CDR3 is TGCAGCGTTGAAGATGGGGGTGACAATCAGCCCCAGCATTTT. Translating it yields CSVEDGGDNQPQHF.

With respect to this clonotype: One end of the junction varies from germline; a read error may be responsible. CDR3 nucleotide sequence: TGCAGCGGCGGGGACTCCTACGAGAAGTACTTC. Its protein product is CSGGDSYEKYF. The J gene is TRBJ2-7, the V gene TRBV29-1; tentatively, D is TRBD2 (6 bases). CDR1 is SQVTM and CDR2 is ANQGSEA in the germline V gene. The CDR3 length is 11 residues.